The rows below give T cell receptor beta chains drawn from one sample of a study of control samples from healthy donors and cancer patients. The table came from immunoSEQ multiplex PCR; TCRdb's copy has only in-frame clones and leaves some out. The top ten hold roughly 2.6% of the sample, which has about 120,000 clones, over 90% seen once. Sequencing input: blood. Receptors originate from a man aged 25-40 years in good health. The CDR3 runs from the conserved cysteine through the conserved F or W. The D gene is left open where the match is weak. Part of the rows lack a size; the others show once, few, many or a class for expanded clones.

clone_size,v_call,d_call,j_call,cdr3_aa,cdr3_nt
.,TRBV9,TRBD2,TRBJ2-7,CASSATSGYYEQYF,TGTGCCAGCAGCGCGACTAGCGGTTACTACGAGCAGTACTTC
.,TRBV5-1,.,TRBJ1-2,CASRGSGANYGYTF,TGCGCCAGCAGGGGGTCAGGGGCTAACTATGGCTACACCTTC
.,TRBV7-2,.,TRBJ1-5,CASSLVRGDNQPQHF,TGTGCCAGCAGCTTAGTTAGGGGCGACAATCAGCCCCAGCATTTT
.,TRBV9,TRBD2,TRBJ2-5,CASSGGGLGKETQYF,TGTGCCAGCAGCGGAGGAGGACTAGGGAAAGAGACCCAGTACTTC
.,TRBV7-3,.,TRBJ2-3,CASSLQPTDTQYF,TGTGCCAGCAGCCTACAGCCCACAGATACGCAGTATTTT
.,TRBV3-1/TRBV3-2,.,TRBJ2-7,CASSQDPTGTSEQYF,TGTGCCAGCAGCCAAGATCCCACAGGGACGTCCGAGCAGTACTTC
.,TRBV7-3,.,TRBJ2-5,CASSLTQSGTQYF,TGTGCCAGCAGTCTGACTCAGTCGGGGACCCAGTACTTC
.,TRBV24-1,.,TRBJ2-2,CATSDRGKDTGELFF,TGTGCCACCAGTGATCGGGGGAAGGACACCGGGGAGCTGTTTTTT
.,TRBV7-9,.,TRBJ2-4,CASTVPATALAKNIQYF,TGTGCCAGCACCGTTCCAGCGACAGCCCTAGCCAAAAACATTCAGTACTTC
.,TRBV19,.,TRBJ2-5,CASSIKAKETQYF,TGTGCCAGTAGTATTAAAGCTAAAGAGACCCAGTACTTC
.,TRBV13,.,TRBJ1-1,CASSSRGDTEAFF,TGTGCCAGCAGCTCTCGGGGGGACACTGAAGCTTTCTTT
.,TRBV7-8,TRBD2,TRBJ2-3,CASSLAVLAGGADTQYF,TGTGCCAGCAGCTTAGCGGTACTAGCGGGGGGCGCAGATACGCAGTATTTT
.,TRBV24-1,TRBD1,TRBJ2-5,CATSDKAGTGEETQYF,TGTGCCACCAGTGACAAGGCCGGGACAGGTGAAGAGACCCAGTACTTC
.,TRBV11-2,TRBD1,TRBJ1-3,CATPPRGVRQGAGNTIYF,TGTGCCACTCCCCCCCGAGGCGTTCGACAGGGGGCTGGAAACACCATATATTTT
once,TRBV9,.,TRBJ2-1,CASSSNMASINEQFF,TGTGCCAGCAGCTCGAACATGGCCTCTATTAATGAGCAGTTCTTC
.,TRBV4-1,TRBD2,TRBJ2-4,CASSPEGGRAKNIQYF,TGCGCCAGCAGCCCCGAGGGAGGGCGAGCCAAAAACATTCAGTACTTC
.,TRBV14,.,TRBJ1-3,CASSLPGQGNTIYF,TGTGCCAGCAGCCTCCCGGGACAAGGAAACACCATATATTTT
.,TRBV29-1,.,TRBJ1-2,CSYQNIFDGYTF,TGCAGCTACCAGAATATTTTCGATGGCTACACCTTC
.,TRBV16,.,TRBJ1-3,CASSQSTVITGNTIYF,TGTGCCAGCAGCCAATCGACGGTGATTACTGGAAACACCATATATTTT
.,TRBV5-1,.,TRBJ2-6,CASSLVGVHSGANVLTF,TGCGCCAGCAGCTTGGTCGGGGTCCACTCTGGGGCCAACGTCCTGACTTTC
.,TRBV7-9,.,TRBJ2-7,CASSSGHSYEQYF,TGTGCCAGCAGCTCGGGGCACTCCTACGAGCAGTACTTC
.,TRBV15,.,TRBJ2-7,CATSSREQVEFDEQYF,TGTGCCACCAGCAGTCGGGAGCAGGTGGAGTTTGACGAGCAGTACTTC
.,TRBV5-4,.,TRBJ1-2,CASSRNRDMYGYTF,TGTGCCAGCAGCCGGAACAGGGATATGTATGGCTACACCTTC
few,TRBV2,.,TRBJ1-5,CASSGWDWNQPQHF,TGTGCCAGCAGTGGGTGGGATTGGAATCAGCCCCAGCATTTT
once,TRBV2,.,TRBJ1-2,CASSGQADGYGYTF,TGTGCCAGCAGTGGGCAGGCGGATGGCTATGGCTACACCTTC
.,TRBV7-2,.,TRBJ1-5,CASSGWGLGNQPQHF,TGTGCCAGCAGCGGTTGGGGGTTGGGCAATCAGCCCCAGCATTTT
.,TRBV7-9,.,TRBJ1-2,CASSLEQAPWGYTF,TGTGCCAGCAGCTTAGAACAGGCCCCATGGGGCTACACCTTC
.,TRBV29-1,TRBD1,TRBJ2-2,CSVPGTAGELFF,TGCAGCGTCCCTGGGACAGCCGGGGAGCTGTTTTTT
once,TRBV19,.,TRBJ1-5,CASSIVQGGQPQHF,TGTGCCAGTAGTATAGTACAGGGAGGTCAGCCCCAGCATTTT
.,TRBV6-5,.,TRBJ1-2,CASRSTETYGYTF,TGTGCCAGCAGATCCACGGAAACATATGGCTACACCTTC
once,TRBV30,.,TRBJ1-2,CAWSVGLEGYTF,TGTGCCTGGAGTGTAGGGTTGGAGGGCTACACCTTC
.,TRBV9,TRBD1,TRBJ1-3,CASSPEGQGAVSGNTIYF,TGTGCCAGCAGCCCGGAGGGACAGGGGGCCGTTTCTGGAAACACCATATATTTT
.,TRBV27,TRBD1,TRBJ2-7,CASSPRTGGYEQYF,TGTGCCAGCAGTCCCCGGACAGGGGGCTACGAGCAGTACTTC
.,TRBV11-3,.,TRBJ2-1,CASSSGGQGIFGEQFF,TGTGCCAGCAGCTCCGGGGGGCAGGGGATTTTTGGTGAGCAGTTCTTC
.,TRBV3-1/TRBV3-2,TRBD1,TRBJ1-5,CASSQGTGINQPQHF,TGTGCCAGCAGCCAAGGGACAGGGATCAATCAGCCCCAGCATTTT
.,TRBV30,.,TRBJ1-3,CAWSGRRGGNTIYF,TGTGCCTGGAGTGGACGCCGAGGAGGAAACACCATATATTTT
.,TRBV30,.,TRBJ1-5,CAWSQRGVGNQPQHF,TGTGCCTGGAGTCAGAGGGGTGTAGGCAATCAGCCCCAGCATTTT
.,TRBV27,.,TRBJ1-1,CASSLIGMNTEAFF,TGTGCCAGCAGTTTAATCGGGATGAACACTGAAGCTTTCTTT
.,TRBV5-6,.,TRBJ2-1,CASSRTYNEQFF,TGTGCCAGCAGCCGAACTTACAATGAGCAGTTCTTC
.,TRBV5-4,.,TRBJ2-3,CASSFRGTDTQYF,TGTGCCAGCAGCTTTAGGGGGACAGATACGCAGTATTTT
.,TRBV2,.,TRBJ1-1,CASRGGPPEAFF,TGTGCCAGCAGGGGGGGACCGCCTGAAGCTTTCTTT
.,TRBV24-1,TRBD2,TRBJ2-3,CATSDLAGGFTDTQYF,TGTGCCACCAGTGACCTAGCGGGGGGATTCACAGATACGCAGTATTTT
.,TRBV12-3/TRBV12-4,.,TRBJ1-1,CASSLGAGTEAFF,TGTGCCAGCAGTTTAGGGGCGGGCACTGAAGCTTTCTTT
.,TRBV7-3,.,TRBJ1-1,CASSSWVLGDSEAFF,TGTGCCAGCAGCTCTTGGGTGTTAGGGGACTCTGAAGCTTTCTTT
.,TRBV7-8,.,TRBJ2-1,CASSLAGMADYNEQFF,TGTGCCAGCAGCTTAGCGGGCATGGCAGACTACAATGAGCAGTTCTTC
.,TRBV19,.,TRBJ2-2,CASSSPRRRGTGELFF,TGTGCCAGTAGCTCCCCGAGGAGGAGGGGTACCGGGGAGCTGTTTTTT
once,TRBV4-1,TRBD2,TRBJ2-1,CASSQAFTGGARNEQFF,TGCGCCAGCAGCCAAGCTTTTACCGGGGGGGCAAGAAATGAGCAGTTCTTC
.,TRBV4-2,TRBD2,TRBJ2-2,CASSRTSGGANGELFF,TGTGCCAGCAGCCGCACTAGCGGGGGGGCTAACGGGGAGCTGTTTTTT
.,TRBV2,TRBD1,TRBJ2-3,CASSRTGGEADTQYF,TGTGCCAGCAGTCGGACAGGGGGCGAGGCAGATACGCAGTATTTT
few,TRBV19,.,TRBJ1-3,CASSVDSGLGNTIYF,TGTGCCAGTAGTGTGGACAGTGGCCTTGGAAACACCATATATTTT
.,TRBV4-1,TRBD1,TRBJ1-1,CASSQVGTGERTEAFF,TGCGCCAGCAGCCAAGTTGGGACAGGGGAGAGGACTGAAGCTTTCTTT
.,TRBV11-2,.,TRBJ1-1,CASSLDPRRENTEAFF,TGTGCCAGCAGCTTAGACCCCCGCAGAGAGAACACTGAAGCTTTCTTT
.,TRBV28,TRBD1,TRBJ1-2,CASSPAQGGYGYTF,TGTGCCAGCAGTCCCGCACAGGGGGGGTATGGCTACACCTTC